A selection of T cell receptor beta chains follows, all from one sample in a study of cytomegalovirus exposure and HLA in healthy donors. Generated by immunoSEQ multiplex PCR, the TCRdb table keeps only in-frame clones and is missing some. The top ten clones hold approximately 2.2% of a sample with about 170,000 clones, approximately 80% of them seen once. Input material: PBMCs. All receptors come from a male donor in good health and CMV-seronegative. Both conserved end residues are part of each CDR3. Each record gives: CDR3 protein, CDR3 DNA, V gene, J gene, clone size, D gene. D genes are given only for firm matches. Clone size appears in some rows only: once, few, many, or a class for an expanded clone.

CDR3: CASSDSDRGHDEQFF
DNA: TGTGCCAGCAGTGACTCGGACAGGGGGCACGATGAGCAGTTCTTC
V: TRBV6-4
J: TRBJ2-1
size: .
D: TRBD1

CDR3: CAISESTGENTGELFF
DNA: TGTGCCATCAGTGAGTCGACCGGGGAGAACACCGGGGAGCTGTTTTTT
V: TRBV10-3
J: TRBJ2-2
size: .
D: .

CDR3: CAISELVQETQYF
DNA: TGTGCCATCAGTGAGTTAGTCCAAGAGACCCAGTACTTC
V: TRBV10-3
J: TRBJ2-5
size: .
D: .

CDR3: CASSLLAGVSTDTQYF
DNA: TGTGCCAGCAGTCTACTAGCGGGGGTTAGCACAGATACGCAGTATTTT
V: TRBV7-9
J: TRBJ2-3
size: .
D: TRBD2

CDR3: CASSLAGENTGELFF
DNA: TGTGCCAGCAGCTTAGCGGGGGAGAACACCGGGGAGCTGTTTTTT
V: TRBV7-3
J: TRBJ2-2
size: .
D: TRBD2

CDR3: CASSAWTSGNNEQFF
DNA: TGTGCCAGCAGCGCCTGGACTAGCGGGAACAATGAGCAGTTCTTC
V: TRBV11-2
J: TRBJ2-1
size: .
D: TRBD2

CDR3: CAWGTSGAFGTYNEQFF
DNA: TGTGCCTGGGGGACTAGCGGGGCTTTCGGGACTTATAATGAGCAGTTCTTC
V: TRBV30
J: TRBJ2-1
size: .
D: TRBD2

CDR3: CASSEASLNTEAFF
DNA: TGTGCCAGCAGTGAAGCTAGTTTGAACACTGAAGCTTTCTTT
V: TRBV2
J: TRBJ1-1
size: .
D: .

CDR3: CASSVLAGVEQFF
DNA: TGTGCCAGCAGCGTGCTAGCGGGAGTTGAGCAGTTCTTC
V: TRBV9
J: TRBJ2-1
size: .
D: TRBD2

CDR3: CASSFTGPETQYF
DNA: TGTGCCAGCAGCTTCACAGGGCCAGAGACCCAGTACTTC
V: TRBV7-9
J: TRBJ2-5
size: few
D: .

CDR3: CASSSGTGGNQLSPYEQYF
DNA: TGTGCCAGCAGCTCCGGGACAGGGGGCAACCAACTCAGCCCGTACGAGCAGTACTTC
V: TRBV5-4
J: TRBJ2-7
size: .
D: TRBD1

CDR3: CASSFPFGAGEETQYF
DNA: TGTGCCAGCAGTTTCCCCTTCGGAGCGGGAGAAGAGACCCAGTACTTC
V: TRBV28
J: TRBJ2-5
size: .
D: TRBD2

CDR3: CASSQDLLAGSTDTQYF
DNA: TGTGCCAGCAGCCAAGACCTACTAGCGGGGAGCACAGATACGCAGTATTTT
V: TRBV14
J: TRBJ2-3
size: .
D: TRBD2

CDR3: CASSQGWGLNSPLHF
DNA: TGCGCCAGCAGCCAAGGTTGGGGGCTAAATTCACCCCTCCACTTT
V: TRBV4-3
J: TRBJ1-6
size: .
D: .

CDR3: CASSLQVEAFF
DNA: TGTGCCAGCTCGCTTCAGGTTGAAGCTTTCTTT
V: TRBV18
J: TRBJ1-1
size: .
D: .

CDR3: CSTLPQGARTDTQYF
DNA: TGCAGCACCCTACCCCAGGGGGCTAGGACAGATACGCAGTATTTT
V: TRBV29-1
J: TRBJ2-3
size: .
D: TRBD1

CDR3: CASSLGGGGYEQYF
DNA: TGTGCCAGCAGCTTAGGAGGGGGGGGCTACGAGCAGTACTTC
V: TRBV7-7
J: TRBJ2-7
size: .
D: .

CDR3: CASSAGRGRRWNTEAFF
DNA: TGTGCCAGCAGCGCCGGCAGGGGGCGAAGATGGAACACTGAAGCTTTCTTT
V: TRBV7-9
J: TRBJ1-1
size: .
D: TRBD1

CDR3: CASRPFGGEETQYF
DNA: TGTGCCAGCCGACCCTTCGGGGGGGAAGAGACCCAGTACTTC
V: TRBV6-5
J: TRBJ2-5
size: .
D: TRBD2

CDR3: CASSEPGQGKVAAANEKLFF
DNA: TGCGCCAGCAGTGAACCGGGACAGGGAAAGGTAGCGGCGGCTAATGAAAAACTGTTTTTT
V: TRBV23-1
J: TRBJ1-4
size: .
D: TRBD1

CDR3: CASSLVSSGGATYEQYF
DNA: TGTGCCAGCAGCTTGGTGTCTAGCGGGGGGGCCACTTACGAGCAGTACTTC
V: TRBV5-4
J: TRBJ2-7
size: .
D: TRBD2

CDR3: CASSEGTSGGSFSYEQYF
DNA: TGTGCCAGCAGTGAGGGGACTAGCGGAGGTTCATTCTCCTACGAGCAGTACTTC
V: TRBV6-1
J: TRBJ2-7
size: .
D: TRBD2

CDR3: CSVGGQGATEAFF
DNA: TGCAGCGTGGGGGGACAGGGGGCCACTGAAGCTTTCTTT
V: TRBV29-1
J: TRBJ1-1
size: .
D: TRBD1

CDR3: CASSLMFTNPSYEQYF
DNA: TGTGCCAGCAGTTTAATGTTTACAAATCCCTCCTACGAGCAGTACTTC
V: TRBV28
J: TRBJ2-7
size: .
D: .

CDR3: CASTPSLPGGTEAFF
DNA: TGTGCCAGCACCCCTAGTCTTCCGGGGGGCACTGAAGCTTTCTTT
V: TRBV28
J: TRBJ1-1
size: .
D: .

CDR3: CASSAKQGSYEQYF
DNA: TGTGCCAGCAGTGCTAAACAGGGTTCATACGAGCAGTACTTC
V: TRBV2
J: TRBJ2-7
size: few
D: .

CDR3: CASSFGEETQYF
DNA: TGTGCCAGCAGTTTCGGGGAAGAGACCCAGTACTTC
V: TRBV28
J: TRBJ2-5
size: .
D: .

CDR3: CASSPGGGGQPQHF
DNA: TGTGCCAGCAGCCCTGGGGGGGGCGGCCAGCCCCAGCATTTT
V: TRBV27
J: TRBJ1-5
size: .
D: .

CDR3: CASREQGAQFQETQYF
DNA: TGTGCCAGCAGAGAGCAGGGGGCACAGTTCCAAGAGACCCAGTACTTC
V: TRBV5-6
J: TRBJ2-5
size: .
D: TRBD1

CDR3: CASSPAGGPEAFF
DNA: TGTGCCAGCAGCCCAGCGGGAGGCCCTGAAGCTTTCTTT
V: TRBV7-3
J: TRBJ1-1
size: few
D: .

CDR3: CASSTQSSGVPDEQYF
DNA: TGTGCCAGCAGCACCCAATCTAGCGGGGTCCCAGACGAGCAGTACTTC
V: TRBV7-9
J: TRBJ2-7
size: .
D: TRBD2

CDR3: CASTPAGGKEQFF
DNA: TGTGCCAGCACCCCAGCGGGAGGCAAAGAGCAGTTCTTC
V: TRBV6-1
J: TRBJ2-1
size: .
D: TRBD2

CDR3: CASSLPGRGTGELFF
DNA: TGTGCCAGCAGCTTACCCGGGAGGGGGACCGGGGAGCTGTTTTTT
V: TRBV7-2
J: TRBJ2-2
size: .
D: TRBD2

CDR3: CASSYFGGSGYNEQFF
DNA: TGTGCCAGCAGTTACTTTGGGGGTAGCGGATACAATGAGCAGTTCTTC
V: TRBV6-5
J: TRBJ2-1
size: .
D: .

CDR3: CASSYSLTVDLFF
DNA: TGTGCCAGCAGTTACAGTCTGACAGTTGATCTGTTTTTT
V: TRBV6-6
J: TRBJ1-4
size: .
D: .

CDR3: CASSPSTGGSDEQYF
DNA: TGCGCCAGCAGCCCTTCGACAGGGGGCAGCGACGAGCAGTACTTC
V: TRBV5-1
J: TRBJ2-7
size: .
D: TRBD1

CDR3: CASSSETGNNQPQHF
DNA: TGCGCCAGCAGTTCCGAGACAGGCAACAATCAGCCCCAGCATTTT
V: TRBV4-3
J: TRBJ1-5
size: .
D: .

CDR3: CASSLGPAGSPNTQYF
DNA: TGTGCCAGCAGCTTGGGGCCAGCGGGAAGCCCAAATACGCAGTATTTT
V: TRBV5-6
J: TRBJ2-3
size: .
D: TRBD2

CDR3: CASIAGGYETQYF
DNA: TGTGCCAGCATAGCGGGAGGGTATGAGACCCAGTACTTC
V: TRBV28
J: TRBJ2-5
size: .
D: TRBD2

CDR3: CASRGQGFYGYTF
DNA: TGTGCCAGCAGAGGACAGGGTTTCTATGGCTACACCTTC
V: TRBV5-6
J: TRBJ1-2
size: .
D: TRBD1

CDR3: CASRLRGSSYNEQFF
DNA: TGTGCCAGCAGGCTCAGGGGAAGCTCCTACAATGAGCAGTTCTTC
V: TRBV2
J: TRBJ2-1
size: few
D: .

CDR3: CASSSLAGVSYNEQFF
DNA: TGTGCCAGCAGTTCTCTAGCGGGGGTCTCCTACAATGAGCAGTTCTTC
V: TRBV27
J: TRBJ2-1
size: .
D: TRBD2

CDR3: CASSLHPGTTGELFF
DNA: TGTGCCAGCAGCTTACATCCGGGAACCACCGGGGAGCTGTTTTTT
V: TRBV11-2
J: TRBJ2-2
size: .
D: .

CDR3: CASSELAGGAEQYF
DNA: TGTGCCAGCAGTGAACTAGCGGGAGGAGCCGAGCAGTACTTC
V: TRBV6-5
J: TRBJ2-7
size: .
D: TRBD2

CDR3: CASSLSGEETQYF
DNA: TGCGCCAGCAGCTTGTCGGGAGAGGAGACCCAGTACTTC
V: TRBV5-1
J: TRBJ2-5
size: .
D: .